This T cell receptor (beta chain) was identified in a study of OX40 agonist ivuxolimab in advanced cancers. Turning to the overall study: Ivuxolimab, which targeted the costimulatory receptor OX40 (CD134), was an agonistic, fully human IgG2 monoclonal antibody. Intravenous ivuxolimab was administered to patients every 2 weeks at six dose levels: 0.01, 0.1, 0.3, 1.5, 3 and 10 mg/kg. The paper reports the monotherapy dose-escalation portion (N ≈ 50 patients) of the phase I ivuxolimab trial. In the dose-escalation cohort, approximately 83% of patients were male, and the mean age was roughly 60 years with a range of roughly 20 to 85. Partial responses occurred in three dose-escalation patients, of whom one had hepatocellular carcinoma and two had cutaneous melanoma. Patients were allowed to have had prior anti-PD-1, anti-PD-L1 or anti-CTLA-4 therapy, and around 41% of the dose-escalation patients had previously received checkpoint inhibitors. Peripheral TCRbeta sequencing aimed to test whether ivuxolimab altered TCR sequence diversity and caused clonal T-cell expansion. Of the approximately 50 dose-escalation patients, hepatocellular carcinoma was present in 19, melanoma in about 15, renal cell carcinoma in 9 and head and neck cancer in 9.

The full study reports these points: In the 0.1-3.0 mg/kg groups, partial responders had among the lowest normalized peripheral clonal expansion, particularly in CD8+ T cells. Low levels of normalized T-cell clonal expansion were also seen in some patients who did not respond. On average, CD8+ T cells showed more expanded clones than CD4+ T cells after ivuxolimab. Which antigens the clonally expanded peripheral T cells were specific for was not determined. At doses of 0.1 to 3.0 mg/kg, clonal expansion of both CD4+ and CD8+ T cells in blood was seen between baseline and week 6.

The germline V and J ends show losses of 5 bases and 2 bases respectively, and no gene match explains 10 bases of the junction. From the germline V gene (reference sequence), CDR1 is SEHNR and CDR2 is FQNEAQ. Spanning cysteine to phenylalanine, the CDR3 consists of 17 amino acids. Only the CDR3 region is kept as DNA, spanning 51 bases read in frame from base 1. Note on this clone: The clone's antigen remains unknown. Base qualities are not provided; no much larger clone lies one nucleotide away.

The trial excluded patients who had a history of autoimmune disease or who were on systemic immunosuppression. Peripheral blood for TCR sequencing was collected from all dose cohorts at baseline, on cycle 4 day 1, and on cycle 7 day 1. The samples were drawn from a first-in-human, open-label, multicenter phase I dose-escalation trial of ivuxolimab. Adults with locally advanced or metastatic melanoma, renal cell carcinoma, hepatocellular carcinoma or head and neck squamous cell carcinoma were enrolled in the trial. Before TCR sequencing, CD4+ T cells and CD8+ T cells were sorted from peripheral blood as separate populations. Genomic DNA was extracted from sorted cells for sequencing of the TCRbeta CDR3 region. TCRbeta CDR3 regions were sequenced using the immunoSEQ Assay. TCRdb's version of the immuneACCESS table is confined to in-frame rearrangements and falls short of the full clone set. An unresolved V gene accounts for under half of the shortfall where checked; the remainder is of unknown origin. The sample profile shows about 90,000 clones; roughly 88% of them were found once. The ten largest make up approximately 0.3% of the sample.

The rearranged segments are TRBV7-9 and TRBJ2-3, and 10 junctional nucleotides match TRBD1. Sample: CD4+ or CD8+ T cells sorted from blood, taken in a trial of the OX40 agonist ivuxolimab. The receptor was derived from an adult with an advanced solid tumor such as melanoma, head and neck, liver or kidney cancer. The nucleotide sequence is given as TGTGCCAGCAGCCAGGGACAGGGGTCGGACCTCACAGATACGCAGTATTTT. This gives the protein CASSQGQGSDLTDTQYF.